A single T cell receptor beta chain is shown here with its context. Trimming took off 1 base at V and 6 bases at J, with 8 bases between the two ends. CDR1 is MGHRA and CDR2 is YSYEKL in the germline V gene. This CDR3 region has 13 residues. The entry originates in a study of T cell changes during pregnancy in multiple sclerosis. The assay was immunoSEQ multiplex PCR, and TCRdb's table has in-frame clones only and misses some. This table has fewer than 65,000 clones, 91% appearing once. The V and J genes are TRBV4-1 and TRBJ2-3; TRBD1 is a possible D gene (5 bases). The sequence was obtained from a female donor in good health, enrolled as a control in a pregnancy study. The material sequenced was peripheral blood, taken in the third trimester of pregnancy. CDR3 amino acids: CASSQVGVDTQYF. In DNA, the CDR3 is TGCGCCAGCAGCCAAGTAGGGGTCGATACGCAGTATTTT.